This passage covers 11 T cell receptor beta chains from one sample sequenced in a study of blood T cell repertoires in COVID-19. Sequencing used immunoSEQ multiplex PCR; TCRdb keeps in-frame clones, though not all of them. This table holds about 62,000 clones, around 91% found once. Source material: peripheral blood. The receptors were sampled from a woman aged 60-75 years with COVID-19, enrolled during active disease.

The CDR3 nucleotides are TGCGCCAGCAGGAGGCAGGGGGATTATGAAAAACTGTTTTTT. Translated, it gives CASRRQGDYEKLFF. The V call is TRBV5-1, the J call TRBJ1-4; TRBD1 agrees at 7 bases. The CDR3 spans 14 residues. Trimming took 5 bases from V and 6 from J; bases not matched to a gene: 7. Germline V gives CDR1 SGHRS, CDR2 YFSETQ.

This chain uses TRBV4-1 with TRBJ2-7, with D unresolved. The V and J ends lost 6 bases and 2 bases respectively, with 20 bases between them. The germline V gene has CDR1 MGHRA and CDR2 YSYEKL. The CDR3 extends over 16 amino acids. The DNA of the CDR3 is TGCGCCAGCAGTCCGTTTGTCGGCGATCGGGCCTACGAGCAGTACTTC. It yields the protein CASSPFVGDRAYEQYF.

This chain connects TRBV29-1 to TRBJ1-2, with 9 bases that match TRBD1. Germline assignment: CDR1 SQVTM and CDR2 ANQGSEA. The CDR3 contains 13 residues. V was clipped by 4 bases and J by 4 bases; unmatched bases: 4. This chain's CDR3 is CSVGGTGFYGYTF. The CDR3 coding sequence is TGCAGCGTTGGGGGGACAGGGTTCTATGGCTACACCTTC.

The chain joins TRBV24-1 to TRBJ1-6; D remains ambiguous. The CDR3 totals 17 residues. Per germline, CDR1 KGHDR and CDR2 SFDVKD. V dropped 3 bases and J dropped 10 bases, with 21 bases sitting between them. Here the CDR3 reads CATSDPSFGEPDSPLHF. CDR3 DNA: TGTGCCACCAGTGATCCATCGTTTGGGGAGCCGGACTCACCCCTCCACTTT.

The J gene is TRBJ2-1, the V gene TRBV9; TRBD2 matches 11 bases. Germline CDR1 SGDLS, CDR2 YYNGEE. There are 16 residues in the CDR3. Germline trimming cut 0 bases from V and 3 bases from J; bases unmatched to any gene: 2. In DNA form, the CDR3 reads TGTGCCAGCAGCGTAGGGACTAGCGGGTTCTACAATGAGCAGTTCTTC. Amino acids: CASSVGTSGFYNEQFF.

The J gene is TRBJ1-3, the V gene TRBV30, with D possibly being TRBD1 (6 bases). Per the germline V gene, CDR1 is GTSNPN and CDR2 is SVGIG (reference sequence). The CDR3 runs to 13 residues. The ends were cut back, 4 bases at V and 7 bases at J, with 14 bases in the middle. CDR3 DNA: TGTGCCTGGAAAGTCCACAGGGTGAACACCATATATTTT. Translation gives CAWKVHRVNTIYF.

The chain employs TRBV2 and TRBJ1-1, with TRBD1 identical over 9 bases. Germline loops: CDR1 SNHLY, CDR2 FYNNEI. The CDR3 is 14 amino acids. The V and J ends lost 6 bases and 4 bases, in that order; junction bases with no gene match: 6. This CDR3 is CASRSDRGFTEAFF. CDR3 nucleotides: TGTGCCAGCAGATCTGACAGGGGGTTCACTGAAGCTTTCTTT.

The rearrangement uses TRBV6-2 or TRBV6-3 and TRBJ2-7; TRBD1 aligns across 12 bases. V gave up 2 bases and J gave up 6 bases; unmatched junction bases: 11. The CDR3 runs to 17 residues. Germline V gene sequence: CDR1 MNHEY, CDR2 SVGEGT. The CDR3 sequence: CASSYAPGQGARREQYF. The CDR3 DNA is TGTGCCAGCAGTTACGCTCCGGGACAGGGGGCAAGGCGCGAGCAGTACTTC.

The CDR3 DNA reads as TGTGCCAGTAGTCTGGGACTCCGGAGGTACGAGCAGTACTTC. It codes for CASSLGLRRYEQYF. The genes are TRBV19 and TRBJ2-7, with a weak D call TRBD2 (6 bases). The CDR3 is 14 residues long. The V gene's germline CDR1 is LNHDA and CDR2 SQIVND (reference sequence). The ends were cut back, 5 bases at V and 4 bases at J, with 15 bases in the middle.

The rearrangement links TRBV19 to TRBJ1-5; TRBD1 matches 7 bases. The CDR3 is made up of 17 amino acids. Germline CDR1 LNHDA, CDR2 SQIVND (reference sequence). With 1 base clipped from V and 0 bases from J, the junction kept 6 bases outside the gene matches. This chain's CDR3 is CASSIGRGRDSNQPQHF. The CDR3 DNA sequence: TGTGCCAGTAGTATAGGAAGGGGGCGGGATAGCAATCAGCCCCAGCATTTT.

This chain uses TRBV19 with TRBJ2-7, with 9 bases lining up with TRBD1. This CDR3 has 13 residues. Germline V gene data show CDR1 as LNHDA and CDR2 as SQIVND (reference sequence). The V gene end was trimmed by 6 bases and the J gene end by 2 bases; junction bases not matched to a gene: 2. The CDR3 sequence is CASRDRGPYEQYF. CDR3 DNA sequence: TGTGCCAGTAGGGACAGGGGCCCCTACGAGCAGTACTTC. The full variable domain, completed using reference TRBV19 and TRBJ2-7, is DGGITQSPKYLFRKEGQNVTLSCEQNLNHDAMYWYRQDPGQGLRLIYYSQIVNDFQKGDIAEGYSVSREKKESFPLTVTSAQKNPTAFYLCASRDRGPYEQYFGPGTRLTVT.